A single sample gave rise to the 29 T cell receptor beta chains below, sequenced in a study of graft-versus-host responses after intestinal transplantation (dated by TCRdb to the early 2020s). These receptors lack a known antigen. The protocol used for the library was the immunoSEQ multiplex PCR assay. This immuneACCESS table, as held by TCRdb, lists in-frame sequences with V and J called but not all clones. Of the missing ones, under half trace to an unresolved V gene in checked studies; the others have no known cause. Counted in this sample were about 59,000 clones; almost 95% of them appeared once. About 0.38% of the sample goes to the ten largest clones. Explained via the paper, the time point label denotes: cells obtained before transplantation from donor or recipient. This sample comprised unstimulated CD4+ T cells sorted from spleen or lymph node cells, obtained before transplant. The receptors derive from a human donor who was the organ donor for an intestinal transplant.

In nucleotides, the CDR3 is TGTGCCATCACGCCGGGGGCCGGGGTTGAGCAGTTCTTC. This translates into CAITPGAGVEQFF. V gene TRBV10-3 combines with J gene TRBJ2-1, with D perhaps assigned TRBD1 or TRBD2 (6 bases each). The CDR3 consists of 13 residues. V was trimmed by 7 bases and J by 9 bases, leaving 16 bases between them. Germline CDR1 reads ENHRY; CDR2 reads SYGVKD.

In the case of this clone: Other nucleotide sequences from this sample produce the same CDR3. The V gene is TRBV6-5, the J gene TRBJ2-7; tentatively, D is TRBD2 (5 bases). The CDR3 is 13 amino acids. Germline V gene data show CDR1 as MNHEY and CDR2 as SVGAGI. The V end was cut by 4 bases, the J end by 4 bases, with 11 bases between. The CDR3 nucleotides read TGTGCCAGCAGTTCCCGGACTGGATACGAGCAGTACTTC. It codes for CASSSRTGYEQYF.

The V and J genes are TRBV7-2 and TRBJ2-1, with 11 positions matching TRBD2. J was trimmed by 2 bases and V by 5 bases; bases with no gene match: 2. The germline V gene has CDR1 SGHTA and CDR2 FQGNSA. CDR3 length: 15 residues. CDR3 nucleotides: TGTGCCAGCAGCGCGACTAGCGGGGCCTACAATGAGCAGTTCTTC. It is translated as CASSATSGAYNEQFF. The full variable domain, in which reference TRBV7-2 and TRBJ2-1 provide the parts outside the CDR3, is GAGVSQSPSNKVTEKGKDVELRCDPISGHTALYWYRQSLGQGLEFLIYFQGNSAPDKSGLPSDRFSAERTGGSVSTLTIQRTQQEDSAVYLCASSATSGAYNEQFFGPGTRLTVL.

This clone showed up just once. The chain joins TRBV4-2 to TRBJ2-1; 11 bases are a match to TRBD1. V lost 4 bases, J lost 1 base, and 0 bases stayed unmatched. The CDR3 loop spans 15 amino acids. CDR1 and CDR2 from the germline V gene are LGHNA and YNFKEQ. The CDR3 sequence is CASSRDRGSYNEQFF. In nucleotides, the CDR3 is TGTGCCAGCAGCCGGGACAGGGGGTCCTACAATGAGCAGTTCTTC.

The chain is built from TRBV18 and TRBJ1-4; D gene ambiguous. The CDR3 covers 14 residues. The V and J ends lost 4 bases and 8 bases respectively, with 14 bases between them. CDR1 is KGHSH and CDR2 is LQKENI in the germline V gene. The CDR3 nucleotides read TGTGCCAGCTCACTCCGGGCTCCGGGGGAAAAACTGTTTTTT. Translation gives CASSLRAPGEKLFF.

The rearrangement joins TRBV19 to TRBJ2-5, with a possible D match to TRBD2 (5 bases). This CDR3 is 13 amino acids long. V lost 6 bases and J 2 bases, leaving 10 bases between the germline ends. CDR1 and CDR2 (germline): LNHDA, SQIVND (reference sequence). CDR3 protein: CASSPPGQETQYF. CDR3 in DNA: TGTGCCAGTAGCCCACCGGGACAAGAGACCCAGTACTTC.

The chain couples TRBV14 to TRBJ2-1; D gene ambiguous. Trimming took 4 bases from V and 4 from J, leaving 2 bases between them. The length of the CDR3 is 11 residues. CDR1 is SGHDN and CDR2 is FVKESK in the germline V gene. In DNA form, the CDR3 reads TGTGCCAGCAGCCTGTACAATGAGCAGTTCTTC. This sequence encodes CASSLYNEQFF.

The rearrangement uses TRBV5-1 and TRBJ2-7, with 7 positions matching TRBD1. CDR1 is SGHRS, CDR2 YFSETQ, per germline. The CDR3 loop spans 14 amino acids. After removal of 4 bases from V and 2 bases from J, the junction contained 6 bases not matched to a gene. The CDR3 DNA is TGCGCCAGCAGCCACGACAGGGTACCCTACGAGCAGTACTTC. This encodes CASSHDRVPYEQYF.

The chain links TRBV7-9 to TRBJ2-1, with 11 bases matching TRBD1. CDR3 length: 16 amino acids. In germline, CDR1 is SEHNR, CDR2 FQNEAQ (reference sequence). J lost 8 bases, V lost 1 base, and 7 bases had no gene match. The CDR3 loop is CASSLERDRGRDEQFF. The DNA of the CDR3 is TGTGCCAGCAGCTTAGAACGGGACAGGGGGAGGGATGAGCAGTTCTTC.

V is TRBV4-1 and J is TRBJ2-1; 11 bases map to TRBD2. CDR1 and CDR2 from the germline V gene are MGHRA and YSYEKL. The CDR3 runs to 18 residues. The ends lost 0 bases at V and 8 bases at J; junction bases unmatched: 12. CDR3 in DNA: TGCGCCAGCAGCCAAGAGCGGGGGAGACTAGCGGGGTTCGATGAGCAGTTCTTC. Protein sequence: CASSQERGRLAGFDEQFF.

The V and J genes are TRBV4-2 and TRBJ2-1, with 7 nucleotides matching TRBD2. CDR1 and CDR2 from the germline V gene are LGHNA and YNFKEQ. This CDR3 has 15 residues. The ends lost 2 bases at V and 10 bases at J; junction bases unmatched: 11. CDR3 sequence (DNA): TGTGCCAGCAGCCAAAATGGGTTACTAGCGACCGAGCAGTTCTTC. Translating gives CASSQNGLLATEQFF.

The gene calls are TRBV6-5 and TRBJ1-6; the D gene is possibly TRBD1 (5 bases). This CDR3 spans 15 amino acids. V was trimmed by 3 bases and J by 5 bases, leaving 11 bases between them. In germline, CDR1 is MNHEY, CDR2 SVGAGI. Here the CDR3 reads CASSYFEGDNSPLHF. The CDR3 DNA reads as TGTGCCAGCAGTTATTTCGAAGGGGATAATTCACCCCTCCACTTT.

This clone came up once. The genes are TRBV6-1 and TRBJ1-1; 7 bases align to TRBD1. Trimming took 5 bases from V and 11 from J; bases not matched to a gene: 8. The CDR3 consists of 12 residues. Germline values: CDR1 MNHNS, CDR2 SASEGT. CDR3: CASSFIGTEAFF. CDR3 in DNA: TGTGCCAGCAGTTTTATAGGGACAGAGGCTTTCTTT.

The sample holds one count of this clone. This chain uses TRBV5-1 with TRBJ1-1; D ambiguous. The length of the CDR3 is 14 residues. Germline V gene data show CDR1 as SGHRS and CDR2 as YFSETQ. V was shortened by 2 bases and J by 0 bases, with 8 bases between the two germline ends. The CDR3 protein is CASSFIGLNTEAFF. DNA of the CDR3: TGCGCCAGCAGCTTCATAGGATTGAACACTGAAGCTTTCTTT.

V and J are TRBV4-3 and TRBJ1-5; maybe TRBD1 (6 bases). CDR1 is LGHNA and CDR2 is YSLEER in the germline V gene. Trimming cost V 3 bases and J 3 bases, with 12 bases left between them. The CDR3 totals 15 residues. For the CDR3, the DNA is TGCGCCAGCAGCCAGGATACAGGGTTCAATCAGCCCCAGCATTTT. This gives the protein CASSQDTGFNQPQHF.

V is TRBV13 and J is TRBJ2-1; 8 positions match TRBD1. The CDR3 runs 12 residues. Germline CDR1 PRHDT, CDR2 FYEKMQ (reference sequence). The trim removed 6 bases at V and 6 bases at J, leaving 1 base unmatched. The CDR3 reads CASSQGANEQFF. CDR3 coding DNA: TGTGCCAGCAGTCAGGGGGCCAATGAGCAGTTCTTC.

V is TRBV7-9 and J is TRBJ2-6, with D tentatively TRBD2 (6 bases). CDR1 and CDR2 (germline): SEHNR, FQNEAQ (reference sequence). The CDR3 loop spans 16 amino acids. V lost 3 bases, J lost 2 bases, and 11 bases lay in between. The CDR3 region has the DNA TGTGCCAGCAGCTTCAGTGGGGAGGCTGGGGCCAACGTCCTGACTTTC. This encodes CASSFSGEAGANVLTF.

V is TRBV5-1 and J is TRBJ2-5; perhaps TRBD2 as D (7 bases). With the DNA end fitting TRBJ2-7 better, the J assignment may be wrong. Germline V gene lookup returns CDR1 SGHRS and CDR2 YFSETQ. CDR3 length equals 14 residues. CDR3: CASSPRGGQYEQYF. The CDR3 DNA reads as TGCGCCAGCAGCCCGAGGGGGGGCCAATACGAGCAGTACTTC.

The gene calls are TRBV7-2 and TRBJ2-7, with no clear D. Trimming took off 5 bases at V and 3 bases at J, with 11 bases between the two ends. CDR1 and CDR2 from the germline V gene are SGHTA and FQGNSA. The CDR3 consists of 13 residues. CDR3 DNA: TGTGCCAGCAGCCGGTCGACTGGCTACGAGCAGTACTTC. Amino acids: CASSRSTGYEQYF. Combining the CDR3 with reference TRBV7-2 and TRBJ2-7 gives the whole variable domain GAGVSQSPSNKVTEKGKDVELRCDPISGHTALYWYRQSLGQGLEFLIYFQGNSAPDKSGLPSDRFSAERTGGSVSTLTIQRTQQEDSAVYLCASSRSTGYEQYFGPGTRLTVT.

The V call is TRBV5-4, the J call TRBJ2-1, with TRBD2 matching 8 bases. J lost 5 bases, V lost 0 bases, and 7 bases had no gene match. The CDR3 runs to 16 residues. Germline CDR1 SGHNT, CDR2 YYREEE (reference sequence). CDR3 bases: TGTGCCAGCAGCTTGGGTTCGGGGGGGCCGAACAATGAGCAGTTCTTC. Its translation is CASSLGSGGPNNEQFF.

The chain links TRBV4-1 to TRBJ1-6; weak D call: TRBD1 (5 bases). Germline CDR1 MGHRA, CDR2 YSYEKL. Trimming cost V 6 bases and J 7 bases, with 16 bases left between them. CDR3 length: 15 amino acids. The CDR3 reads CASRIIGTRNSPLHF. The CDR3 nucleotides read TGCGCCAGCAGGATTATAGGGACGCGAAATTCACCCCTCCACTTT.

The chain is built from TRBV11-2 and TRBJ2-2; no clear D gene. Germline lookup yields CDR1 SGHAT and CDR2 FQNNGV. This CDR3 is 13 amino acids long. The germline V and J ends were trimmed by 5 bases and 5 bases, with 9 bases remaining between them. The CDR3 reads CASSLVGTGELFF. CDR3 coding DNA: TGTGCCAGCAGCCTTGTGGGGACCGGGGAGCTGTTTTTT.

The chain uses TRBV10-3 and TRBJ2-3; the D gene is possibly TRBD2 (5 bases). This CDR3 has 14 amino acids. Trimming took off 3 bases at V and 3 bases at J, with 10 bases between the two ends. CDR1 is ENHRY, CDR2 SYGVKD, per germline. The CDR3 DNA sequence: TGTGCCATCAGTGATAACAGCGGTACAGATACGCAGTATTTT. It is translated as CAISDNSGTDTQYF.

This CDR3 reads CAIRTSGNTGELFF. CDR3 in DNA: TGTGCCATCAGGACTAGCGGGAACACCGGGGAGCTGTTTTTT. The chain recombines TRBV10-3 with TRBJ2-2; TRBD2 matches at 9 bases. V lost 6 bases to trimming and J lost 1 base; unmatched junction nucleotides: 0. The CDR3 consists of 14 residues. Germline CDR1 is ENHRY and CDR2 is SYGVKD.

The V gene is TRBV6-5, the J gene TRBJ2-2; 12 bases are shared with TRBD2. The CDR3 is 15 residues long. V shed 7 bases and J 4 bases; nucleotides not matched to a gene: 4. From germline, CDR1 is MNHEY and CDR2 SVGAGI. In DNA, the CDR3 is TGTGCCAGCACTCTAGCGGGGGGGCTCACCGGGGAGCTGTTTTTT. Protein: CASTLAGGLTGELFF.

This rearrangement joins TRBV18 to TRBJ1-4; D is uncertain. Looked up from germline, CDR1 is KGHSH and CDR2 is LQKENI. V gave up 6 bases and J gave up 2 bases, with 7 bases separating them. The CDR3 contains 13 residues. As DNA, the CDR3 is TGTGCCAGCTCGGACGCGACTAATGAAAAACTGTTTTTT. Its translation is CASSDATNEKLFF.

The J gene is TRBJ1-1, the V gene TRBV18; D is perhaps TRBD1 (5 bases). V gave up 3 bases and J gave up 11 bases, with 16 bases separating them. CDR1 is KGHSH, CDR2 LQKENI, per germline. This CDR3 is built from 13 residues. The CDR3 loop is CASSPILRGEAFF. CDR3 nucleotides: TGTGCCAGCTCACCGATTCTTAGGGGTGAGGCTTTCTTT.

The chain has TRBV7-8 and TRBJ2-7; D gene uncertain. Germline V CDR1 and CDR2: SGHVS, FQNEAQ. The CDR3 has 12 amino acids. V was pared by 4 bases and J by 2 bases, with 6 bases between. In DNA, the CDR3 is TGTGCCAGCAGCTCTGTCCCCTACGAGCAGTACTTC. Protein product: CASSSVPYEQYF.

Note on this clone: This CDR3 is also generated by other DNA sequences in the sample. This chain uses TRBV30 with TRBJ2-7; TRBD2 aligns across 10 bases. V dropped 2 bases and J dropped 4; count of bases not matched to a gene: 2. The CDR3 consists of 13 residues. From germline, CDR1 is GTSNPN and CDR2 SVGIG (reference sequence). This CDR3 reads CAWSSGGAYEQYF. The CDR3 nucleotides read TGTGCCTGGAGTAGCGGGGGGGCTTACGAGCAGTACTTC.